One sample yielded the 12 T cell receptor beta chains listed below, sequenced in a study of regulatory T cells in long-lasting Graves disease. Indicated time point: newly diagnosed GD, antithyroid drugs for less than 3 months. From RNA extracted from PBMCs, the TCR library was made. Construction of the TCR beta libraries employed iRepertoire HTBI primers in conjunction with Arm-PCR of CDR3 regions. One entry per CDR3 protein, called by TCRdb with MiXCR from the multiplex PCR reads. The sample contains more than 350,000 distinct CDR3 sequences, more than 12% of which appear only once. The same sample was also used in a study of T cells in Graves' hyperthyroidism and ophthalmopathy.

This specimen consisted of peripheral blood mononuclear cells (PBMCs), obtained at new diagnosis, from a patient treated with antithyroid drugs. These TCRs come from a woman aged 30 to 39 with Graves disease.

The rearrangement links TRBV7-9 to TRBJ2-3; 7 bases agree with TRBD2. V gave up 1 base and J gave up 0 bases; unmatched junction bases: 4. The germline V gene has CDR1 SEHNR and CDR2 FQNEAQ (reference sequence). The CDR3 is made up of 16 amino acids. The DNA of the CDR3 is TGTGCCAGCAGCTTAGACTTGGGGGGGAGCACAGATACGCAGTATTTT. Protein: CASSLDLGGSTDTQYF.

This chain uses TRBV29-1 with TRBJ2-7; 7 bases align to TRBD1. After removal of 1 base from V and 1 base from J, the junction contained 4 bases not matched to a gene. In germline, CDR1 is SQVTM, CDR2 ANQGSEA. The CDR3 runs to 14 residues. The DNA for the CDR3 is TGCAGCGTTGAAGTAGGCAGGGGGTCCTACGAGCAGTACTTC. Amino acids: CSVEVGRGSYEQYF.

The gene calls are TRBV19 and TRBJ2-5; 7 bases fit TRBD2. V lost 3 bases, J lost 5 bases, and 9 bases stayed unmatched. CDR1 LNHDA and CDR2 SQIVND come from the germline V gene (reference sequence). The CDR3 consists of 15 residues. CDR3 protein: CASSILAGDYETQYF. The DNA for the CDR3 is TGTGCCAGTAGTATCTTGGCGGGGGATTACGAGACCCAGTACTTC.

As for this clonotype: Sequence at one end of the junction differs from germline and may be a read error. The chain links TRBV28 to TRBJ2-5, with D possibly TRBD2 on 7 matching bases. The CDR3 contains 16 residues. Looked up from germline, CDR1 is MDHEN and CDR2 is SYDVKM. CDR3 nucleotides: TGTGCCCGCAGTTGGGTTACGAGGGGGGGCCAAGAGACCCAGTACTTC. This translates into CARSWVTRGGQETQYF. Variable domain in full (rest from reference TRBV28 and TRBJ2-5): DVKVTQSSRYLVKRTGEKVFLECVQDMDHENMFWYRQDPGLGLRLIYFSYDVKMKEKGDIPEGYSVSREKKERFSLILESASTNQTSMYLCARSWVTRGGQETQYFGPGTRLLVL.

The sample holds many counts of this clonotype. This chain connects TRBV20-1 to TRBJ2-1; 7 bases are shared with TRBD2. Trimming at V came to 5 bases and at J to 2 bases, leaving 6 bases not matched to a gene. The CDR3 covers 14 residues. CDR1 and CDR2 from the germline V gene are DFQATT and SNEGSKA (reference sequence). CDR3 nucleotides: TGCAGTGCTTGCAGCGGGGCCACCTACAATGAGCAGTTCTTC. Amino acid sequence: CSACSGATYNEQFF.

This clonotype came up many times. The V gene is TRBV6-2 or TRBV6-3, the J gene TRBJ1-2; D might be TRBD1 (5 bases). Germline lookup yields CDR1 MNHEY and CDR2 SVGEGT. This CDR3 is 13 amino acids long. Between the trimmed V and J ends, which lost 8 bases and 5 bases, there was a span of 15 bases. CDR3 DNA sequence: TGTGCCAGCTGGGTGGACGGGGGGTATGGCTACACCTTC. Amino acid sequence: CASWVDGGYGYTF.

The table lists this clonotype with a few counts. A read error may account for a junction end that differs from germline. This chain uses TRBV27 with TRBJ1-4, with no clear D. The CDR3 spans 15 residues. Germline V CDR1 and CDR2: MNHEY, SMNVEV (reference sequence). CDR3 sequence reads: CACSLTGPPDEKLFF. In DNA, the CDR3 is TGTGCCTGCAGTTTGACCGGGCCACCGGATGAAAAACTGTTTTTT.

This chain connects TRBV5-6 to TRBJ1-4; 8 positions agree with TRBD1. This CDR3 has 15 amino acids. V gave up 3 bases and J gave up 7 bases; unmatched junction bases: 8. The germline V gene encodes CDR1 SGHDT and CDR2 YYEEEE. The CDR3 spells CASSSRQGMSEKLFF. CDR3 nucleotide sequence: TGTGCCAGCAGCTCTCGACAGGGGATGAGTGAAAAACTGTTTTTT.

The chain couples TRBV6-2 or TRBV6-3 to TRBJ1-2; weak D call: TRBD1 (6 bases). The CDR3 length is 15 residues. Trimming cost V 5 bases and J 4 bases, with 17 bases left between them. Germline assignment: CDR1 MNHEY and CDR2 SVGEGT. The chain's CDR3 is CASSGYRDMGYGYTF. The CDR3 DNA is TGTGCCAGCAGTGGCTACAGGGATATGGGCTATGGCTACACCTTC.

This clonotype was detected only a few times. The V call is TRBV9, the J call TRBJ2-3, with TRBD1 as a possible D gene (5 bases). Trimming removed 0 bases from V and 2 bases from J, with 10 bases in between. This CDR3 contains 15 residues. Germline CDR1 SGDLS, CDR2 YYNGEE. The CDR3 is CASSVGGRTTDTQYF. The DNA of the CDR3 is TGTGCCAGCAGCGTAGGGGGCCGCACCACAGATACGCAGTATTTT.

This clonotype was counted at least ten times. The chain has TRBV28 and TRBJ2-7; D is undetermined. CDR1 MDHEN and CDR2 SYDVKM come from the germline V gene. The CDR3 is 12 amino acids. The V gene lost 3 bases and the J gene lost 3 bases, with 6 bases spanning the gap. CDR3 protein: CASSLAFYEQYF. For the CDR3, the DNA is TGTGCCAGCAGTTTGGCGTTCTACGAGCAGTACTTC.

There are many counts of this clonotype. V and J are TRBV24-1 and TRBJ2-3; TRBD2 aligns across 10 bases. V trimming: 8 bases; J trimming: 9 bases; junction bases outside the gene matches: 7. The CDR3 totals 13 residues. CDR1 and CDR2 from the germline V gene are KGHDR and SFDVKD. The CDR3 sequence is CATKPGTSDTQYF. The CDR3, as DNA: TGTGCCACCAAGCCCGGGACTAGCGACACGCAGTATTTT.